Presented here are 30 T cell receptor beta chains from one specimen sequenced in a study of T cell responses to AZD1222 COVID-19 vaccine. The method was immunoSEQ multiplex PCR; TCRdb's version includes in-frame clones alone and lacks a portion of them. The sample holds 100,000 or so clones; about 90% are singletons and the top ten take more than 15%. Here the sequenced sample was peripheral blood, taken on day 0 of AZD1222 vaccination. These TCRs come from an adult in good health.

This clone occurred once. This chain links TRBV18 with TRBJ2-5; D not resolved. CDR1 is KGHSH, CDR2 LQKENI, per germline. The V and J ends lost 1 base and 2 bases respectively, with 8 bases between them. This CDR3 comprises 14 residues. The CDR3 spells CASSPQGGQETQYF. The CDR3, as DNA: TGTGCCAGCTCACCACAGGGTGGGCAAGAGACCCAGTACTTC.

The chain carries TRBV6-2 or TRBV6-3 and TRBJ2-2; D gene uncertain. CDR3 length equals 15 residues. Germline V lookup: CDR1 MNHEY, CDR2 SVGEGT. Between the trimmed V and J ends, which lost 0 bases and 4 bases, there was a span of 9 bases. CDR3 amino acids: CASSYSGLFTGELFF. The CDR3 DNA is TGTGCCAGCAGTTACTCGGGTCTTTTCACCGGGGAGCTGTTTTTT.

The DNA for the CDR3 is TGTGCCAGCATTCCCCCCGGGCTCAGCACTGAAGCTTTCTTT. Translation: CASIPPGLSTEAFF. The chain carries TRBV27 and TRBJ1-1, with unresolved D. This CDR3 is built from 14 residues. Germline lookup yields CDR1 MNHEY and CDR2 SMNVEV (reference sequence). V lost 7 bases, J lost 4 bases, and 16 bases lay in between.

This clone was found a few times. This sequence joins TRBV4-1 and TRBJ2-4, with a tentative D call TRBD1 (5 bases). V lost 5 bases, J lost 1 base, and 15 bases lay in between. Germline values: CDR1 MGHRA, CDR2 YSYEKL. There are 16 residues in the CDR3. The chain's CDR3 is CASSGAGFLAKNIQYF. The CDR3 DNA sequence: TGCGCCAGCAGCGGGGCTGGGTTTCTGGCCAAAAACATTCAGTACTTC.

CDR3 DNA: TGTGCCAGCAGTCCCGGCCCTCCCGGGACACTAAGCCGCGAGCAGTACTTC. This translates into CASSPGPPGTLSREQYF. This rearrangement joins TRBV9 to TRBJ2-7; D is perhaps TRBD1 (6 bases). Germline CDR1 reads SGDLS; CDR2 reads YYNGEE. The length of the CDR3 is 17 residues. Trimming pared 5 bases from V and 6 bases from J, leaving 27 bases between.

This chain uses TRBV19 with TRBJ2-1; TRBD2 agrees at 15 bases. The CDR3 sequence is 17 residues long. From germline, CDR1 is LNHDA and CDR2 SQIVND (reference sequence). V lost 6 bases, J lost 7 bases, and 10 bases stayed unmatched. The CDR3 DNA reads as TGTGCCAGTAGCGGACTAGCGGGAGGGCGAGACGCGAATGAGCAGTTCTTC. It yields the protein CASSGLAGGRDANEQFF.

The V call is TRBV19, the J call TRBJ2-1; D uncertain. The CDR3 spans 16 residues. Between the trimmed V and J ends, which lost 1 base and 6 bases, there was a span of 16 bases. Germline lookup yields CDR1 LNHDA and CDR2 SQIVND (reference sequence). CDR3 protein: CASSIGPSTGLNEQFF. The DNA of the CDR3 is TGTGCCAGTAGTATAGGACCCTCCACCGGTCTCAATGAGCAGTTCTTC.

V usage is TRBV6-7 and J usage is TRBJ2-7; TRBD2 matches 10 bases. TRBV6-7 is marked as an open reading frame, function uncertain. After removal of 9 bases from V and 5 bases from J, the junction contained 4 bases not matched to a gene. This CDR3 has 12 amino acids. In nucleotides, the CDR3 is TGTGCCAGGACGGGACTAGCGAACGAGCAGTACTTC. Translating gives CARTGLANEQYF.

The chain uses TRBV4-1 and TRBJ1-2; unclear D gene. Germline V CDR1 and CDR2: MGHRA, YSYEKL. This CDR3 comprises 17 residues. V dropped 4 bases and J dropped 0 bases, with 18 bases sitting between them. This chain's CDR3 is CASSPQLAAQANYGYTF. In DNA, the CDR3 is TGCGCCAGCAGCCCCCAATTGGCGGCTCAAGCTAACTATGGCTACACCTTC.

The chain combines TRBV15 with TRBJ1-2; D gene ambiguous. Trimming cost V 5 bases and J 2 bases, with 9 bases left between them. Looked up from germline, CDR1 is LNHNV and CDR2 is YYDKDF (reference sequence). The CDR3 length is 13 residues. The CDR3 here is CATSSDVNYGYTF. The CDR3 nucleotides are TGTGCCACCAGCTCTGACGTAAACTATGGCTACACCTTC.

The chain carries TRBV19 and TRBJ2-7; the D gene is possibly TRBD1 (5 bases). Trimming left V 2 bases short and J 5 bases short, with 16 bases between. CDR1 is LNHDA, CDR2 SQIVND, per germline (reference sequence). The CDR3 sequence is 15 residues long. The CDR3 DNA reads as TGTGCCAGTAGTATATCAGTTACCGTAGGGGACGAGCAGTACTTC. Translating gives CASSISVTVGDEQYF.

The V gene is TRBV11-2, the J gene TRBJ2-3; possibly TRBD1 or TRBD2 for D (6 bases each). Per germline, CDR1 SGHAT and CDR2 FQNNGV. V lost 3 bases and J 5 bases, leaving 15 bases between the germline ends. CDR3 length: 15 amino acids. Here the CDR3 reads CASSLRGADLDTQYF. As DNA, the CDR3 is TGTGCCAGCAGCTTGAGGGGGGCAGACTTAGATACGCAGTATTTT.

The rearrangement links TRBV5-1 to TRBJ2-5; 9 bases map to TRBD2. The CDR3 extends over 16 amino acids. Germline V lookup: CDR1 SGHRS, CDR2 YFSETQ. Trimming cost V 5 bases and J 3 bases; bases outside gene matches: 11. CDR3 sequence reads: CASSFGRTSEKETQYF. The CDR3, as DNA: TGCGCCAGCAGTTTCGGACGGACTAGCGAGAAAGAGACCCAGTACTTC.

V and J are TRBV3-1 (or the pseudogene TRBV3-2) and TRBJ1-2, with D perhaps TRBD1 (5 bases). This CDR3 contains 15 residues. Germline V gene sequence: CDR1 LGHDT, CDR2 YNNKEL (reference sequence). The V end was cut by 3 bases, the J end by 6 bases, with 17 bases between. The CDR3 loop is CASSHTGERRNGYTF. The CDR3 nucleotides are TGTGCCAGCAGCCACACGGGGGAGAGGAGGAATGGCTACACCTTC.

The rearrangement links TRBV6-5 to TRBJ2-1, with a weak D call TRBD2 (6 bases). This CDR3 is built from 16 residues. The germline gives CDR1 MNHEY, CDR2 SVGAGI. Trimming left V 2 bases short and J 10 bases short, with 21 bases between. CDR3 sequence (DNA): TGTGCCAGCAGTTACAGGGCGGAGTGGGGGGTAAGAGAGCAGTTCTTC. Translating gives CASSYRAEWGVREQFF.

The rearrangement uses TRBV19 and TRBJ1-2; 7 bases match TRBD1. With 3 bases clipped from V and 0 bases from J, the junction kept 10 bases outside the gene matches. This CDR3 comprises 17 residues. Germline V lookup: CDR1 LNHDA, CDR2 SQIVND (reference sequence). The CDR3 region has the DNA TGTGCCAGTAGTATCCGACAGGGTAGGAGGGCTAACTATGGCTACACCTTC. Translating gives CASSIRQGRRANYGYTF.

The chain uses TRBV13 and TRBJ1-2; tentatively, D is TRBD1 (5 bases). V lost 1 base to trimming and J lost 4 bases, with 19 bases between them. The CDR3 length is 17 residues. CDR1 PRHDT and CDR2 FYEKMQ come from the germline V gene (reference sequence). This CDR3 is CASSLVGGGPPLYGYTF. DNA for the CDR3: TGTGCCAGCAGCTTAGTGGGTGGGGGACCCCCTCTCTATGGCTACACCTTC.

This clone came up once. This chain joins TRBV3-1 (or the pseudogene TRBV3-2) and TRBJ1-5, with TRBD1 as a possible D gene (5 bases). Germline values: CDR1 LGHDT, CDR2 YNNKEL (reference sequence). V was cut by 1 base and J by 11 bases, with 12 bases left in between. The CDR3 has 13 residues. In DNA, the CDR3 is TGTGCCAGCAGCCAAGGTTCCAGGGAGGCCCAGCATTTT. Translating gives CASSQGSREAQHF.

The chain recombines TRBV7-9 with TRBJ2-2; tentatively, D is TRBD1 (6 bases). The germline CDR1 and CDR2 sequences are SEHNR and FQNEAQ (reference sequence). This CDR3 region has 14 residues. V dropped 5 bases and J dropped 1 base, with 8 bases sitting between them. The CDR3 nucleotides are TGTGCCAGCAGCGACAGGTTGAACACCGGGGAGCTGTTTTTT. Amino acids: CASSDRLNTGELFF.

The J gene is TRBJ1-2, the V gene TRBV18, with a tentative D call TRBD1 (5 bases). Trimming took 4 bases from V and 9 from J, leaving 12 bases between them. The germline V gene has CDR1 KGHSH and CDR2 LQKENI. The CDR3 consists of 12 residues. Here the CDR3 reads CASSRDQRSYTF. CDR3 nucleotide sequence: TGTGCCAGCTCACGGGACCAACGTAGCTACACCTTC.

The V call is TRBV11-2, the J call TRBJ2-7, with D perhaps matching TRBD1 (6 bases). Germline V gene data show CDR1 as SGHAT and CDR2 as FQNNGV. The CDR3 has 14 residues. V gave up 3 bases and J gave up 3 bases, with 12 bases separating them. DNA for the CDR3: TGTGCCAGCAGCTTGGGGGCGACAGGCTACGAGCAGTACTTC. This codes for CASSLGATGYEQYF.

The gene calls are TRBV7-8 and TRBJ1-1, with a tentative D call TRBD1 (5 bases). CDR3 length: 13 residues. Germline-derived CDR1 and CDR2 are SGHVS and FQNEAQ. V lost 10 bases and J lost 12, with 24 bases in between. This chain's CDR3 is CATSYQAGPGTFF. DNA for the CDR3: TGTGCCACCTCTTATCAAGCGGGACCCGGAACTTTCTTT.

There are a few counts of this clone. V and J are TRBV7-2 and TRBJ1-2; D is uncertain. Per the germline V gene, CDR1 is SGHTA and CDR2 is FQGNSA. This CDR3 comprises 16 residues. With 1 base removed from V and 1 base from J, the gap between germline ends came to 13 bases. Written as DNA, the CDR3 is TGTGCCAGCAGCTTAGGTAACACCAGGATTAACTATGGCTACACCTTC. Residues: CASSLGNTRINYGYTF.

The V call is TRBV25-1, the J call TRBJ2-7, with 8 bases matching TRBD1. V was clipped by 4 bases and J by 1 base; unmatched bases: 3. The CDR3 has 14 residues. CDR1 and CDR2 from the germline V gene are MGHDK and SYGVNS. The CDR3 nucleotides are TGTGCCAGCAGTGGGACAGGGTTATCCTACGAGCAGTACTTC. It translates to CASSGTGLSYEQYF.

This clone was counted a few times. J is TRBJ2-7 and V is TRBV11-3, with TRBD2 as a possible D gene (6 bases). Germline assignment: CDR1 SGHNT and CDR2 YENEEA. The CDR3 runs 13 residues. Trimming stripped 5 bases from V and 9 bases from J, with 17 bases between. CDR3: CASSPSAGSRQYF. The CDR3 coding sequence is TGTGCCAGCAGCCCCTCCGCGGGAAGTAGGCAGTACTTC.

This clone appeared a single time. The chain couples TRBV14 to TRBJ1-6, with TRBD1 as a possible D gene (5 bases). The CDR3 extends over 15 amino acids. The V end was cut by 0 bases, the J end by 9 bases, with 12 bases between. Germline V lookup: CDR1 SGHDN, CDR2 FVKESK. The chain's CDR3 is CASSQDVGGGSPLHF. DNA of the CDR3: TGTGCCAGCAGCCAAGATGTGGGGGGAGGTTCACCCCTCCACTTT.

The rearrangement joins TRBV10-3 to TRBJ2-7; D possibly uses TRBD1 or TRBD2 (5 bases each). The CDR3 has 15 residues. Germline lookup yields CDR1 ENHRY and CDR2 SYGVKD. With 6 bases removed from V and 6 bases from J, the gap between germline ends came to 21 bases. CDR3 residues: CAIRLSGQGGAEQYF. The CDR3, as DNA: TGTGCCATCAGATTATCGGGGCAGGGTGGTGCCGAGCAGTACTTC.

The gene calls are TRBV6-5 and TRBJ1-2; 8 positions match TRBD1. Germline V gene sequence: CDR1 MNHEY, CDR2 SVGAGI. Losses at the gene ends were 8 bases for V and 6 bases for J; bases not matched to a gene: 5. There are 12 residues in the CDR3. In DNA form, the CDR3 reads TGTGCCAGCGTCGACAGGGGTAATGGCTACACCTTC. Its translation is CASVDRGNGYTF.

This chain joins TRBV12-3 or TRBV12-4 and TRBJ1-2, with D unresolved. The CDR3 has 11 residues. The V gene lost 6 bases and the J gene lost 0 bases, with 2 bases spanning the gap. CDR3 residues: CASSSNYGYTF. The CDR3 DNA follows: TGTGCCAGCAGCTCTAACTATGGCTACACCTTC.

This rearrangement joins TRBV7-3 to TRBJ2-1; possible D gene TRBD2, 5 bases. Between the trimmed V and J ends, which lost 5 bases and 7 bases, there was a span of 12 bases. The CDR3 has 13 amino acids. CDR1 is SGHTA, CDR2 FQGTGA, per germline. The CDR3 nucleotides read TGTGCCAGCAGCCAAACTAGTCGGAATGAGCAGTTCTTC. Translation: CASSQTSRNEQFF.